The 4 T cell receptor beta chains given below trace back to one sample, sequenced in a study of T cells after yellow fever vaccination. MiXCR, run by TCRdb on the 5' RACE reads, gives a single entry per CDR3 protein. The sample shows about 240,000 distinct CDR3 sequences, around 7% of them seen only once. This specimen consisted of CD4+ T cells sorted from PBMCs, obtained 15 days after the yellow fever booster vaccination. These receptors were obtained from a man aged 30-40 years who received the YFV17D yellow fever vaccine.

This clonotype has ten or more counts. The CDR3 reads CATSRRGPGTGELFF. CDR3 coding DNA: TGTGCCACCAGCAGGAGGGGGCCGGGCACCGGGGAGCTGTTTTTT. The chain couples TRBV15 to TRBJ2-2; 7 positions match TRBD1. The CDR3 extends over 15 amino acids. CDR1 and CDR2 (germline): LNHNV, YYDKDF (reference sequence). Trimming took 3 bases from V and 4 from J; bases not matched to a gene: 5.

In its sample, this clonotype was seen many times. The gene calls are TRBV5-6 and TRBJ2-5; 10 nucleotides line up with TRBD2. The CDR3 has 14 amino acids. The trim removed 4 bases at V and 4 bases at J, leaving 4 bases unmatched. The germline gives CDR1 SGHDT, CDR2 YYEEEE. CDR3 sequence (DNA): TGTGCCAGCAGCGTGGGACTAGCGTTAGAGACCCAGTACTTC. Its translation is CASSVGLALETQYF.

This clonotype has more than one count but fewer than ten. The V and J genes are TRBV28 and TRBJ2-5, with 8 bases matching TRBD2. The CDR3 extends over 15 amino acids. In germline, CDR1 is MDHEN, CDR2 SYDVKM. Trimming took 7 bases from V and 4 from J; bases not matched to a gene: 11. The CDR3 region is CASTSGGGGAETQYF. CDR3 coding DNA: TGTGCCAGCACCTCGGGAGGGGGAGGAGCAGAGACCCAGTACTTC. Filled out from reference TRBV28 and TRBJ2-5, the complete variable domain reads DVKVTQSSRYLVKRTGEKVFLECVQDMDHENMFWYRQDPGLGLRLIYFSYDVKMKEKGDIPEGYSVSREKKERFSLILESASTNQTSMYLCASTSGGGGAETQYFGPGTRLLVL.

This clonotype was seen many times. The V and J genes are TRBV29-1 and TRBJ1-2; D is possibly TRBD1 (5 bases). Trimming took 5 bases from V and 4 from J, leaving 8 bases between them. The germline V gene encodes CDR1 SQVTM and CDR2 ANQGSEA. The CDR3 has 11 residues. In DNA, the CDR3 is TGCAGCGTTCGGGACGGCTATGGCTACACCTTC. Translated: CSVRDGYGYTF. Full variable domain (remainder filled in from reference TRBV29-1 and TRBJ1-2): SAVISQKPSRDICQRGTSLTIQCQVDSQVTMMFWYRQQPGQSLTLIATANQGSEATYESGFVIDKFPISRPNLTFSTLTVSNMSPEDSSIYLCSVRDGYGYTFGSGTRLTVV.